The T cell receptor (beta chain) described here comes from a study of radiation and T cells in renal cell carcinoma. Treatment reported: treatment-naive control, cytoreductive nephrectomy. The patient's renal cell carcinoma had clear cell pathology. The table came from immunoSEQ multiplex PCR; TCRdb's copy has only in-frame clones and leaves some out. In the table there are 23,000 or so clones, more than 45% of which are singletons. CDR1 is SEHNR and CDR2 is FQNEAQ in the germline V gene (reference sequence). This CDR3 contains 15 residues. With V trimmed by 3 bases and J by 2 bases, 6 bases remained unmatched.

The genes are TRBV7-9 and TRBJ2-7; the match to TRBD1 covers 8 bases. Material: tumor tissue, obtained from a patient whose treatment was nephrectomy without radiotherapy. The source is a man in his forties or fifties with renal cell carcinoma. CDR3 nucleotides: TGTGCCAGCAGCTTGGGACAGGACTTAACCTACGAGCAGTACTTC. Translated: CASSLGQDLTYEQYF.